A single T cell receptor beta chain is shown here with its context. Its antigen is as yet unknown. The data derive from a study of identifying expanded T cells in peripheral blood. Germline CDR1 reads KGHSH; CDR2 reads LQKENI. The CDR3 is 15 amino acids. With 6 bases clipped from V and 3 bases from J, the junction kept 11 bases outside the gene matches. Clones were sequenced by immunoSEQ multiplex PCR, and TCRdb holds only the in-frame ones, with some missing. The table records under 150,000 clones, approximately 86% of them present only once. Study-level results: Across healthy donors, higher total template counts meant significantly greater approximately two-week count variance.

This chain connects TRBV18 to TRBJ2-7, with 7 bases aligning to TRBD1. This receptor was identified in a person aged 18-69 years in good health. Sequencing was carried out using blood. The CDR3 here is CASSPNRDSLYEQYF. CDR3 nucleotides: TGTGCCAGCTCCCCCAACCGGGACAGCCTCTACGAGCAGTACTTC.